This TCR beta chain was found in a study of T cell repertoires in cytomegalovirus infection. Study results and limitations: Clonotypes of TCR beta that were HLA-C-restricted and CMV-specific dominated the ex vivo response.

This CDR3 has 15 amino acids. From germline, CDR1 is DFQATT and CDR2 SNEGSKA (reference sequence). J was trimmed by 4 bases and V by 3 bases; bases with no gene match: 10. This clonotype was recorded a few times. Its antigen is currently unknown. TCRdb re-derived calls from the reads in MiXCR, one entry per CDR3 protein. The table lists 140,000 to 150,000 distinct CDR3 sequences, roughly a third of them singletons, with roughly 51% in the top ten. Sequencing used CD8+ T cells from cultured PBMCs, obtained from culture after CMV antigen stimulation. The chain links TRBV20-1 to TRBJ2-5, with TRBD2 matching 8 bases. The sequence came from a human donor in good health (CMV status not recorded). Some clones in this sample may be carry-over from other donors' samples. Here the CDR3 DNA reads TGCAGTGCTAGGCCCGCAGTAGCGGGGTCAGAGACCCAGTACTTC. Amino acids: CSARPAVAGSETQYF.